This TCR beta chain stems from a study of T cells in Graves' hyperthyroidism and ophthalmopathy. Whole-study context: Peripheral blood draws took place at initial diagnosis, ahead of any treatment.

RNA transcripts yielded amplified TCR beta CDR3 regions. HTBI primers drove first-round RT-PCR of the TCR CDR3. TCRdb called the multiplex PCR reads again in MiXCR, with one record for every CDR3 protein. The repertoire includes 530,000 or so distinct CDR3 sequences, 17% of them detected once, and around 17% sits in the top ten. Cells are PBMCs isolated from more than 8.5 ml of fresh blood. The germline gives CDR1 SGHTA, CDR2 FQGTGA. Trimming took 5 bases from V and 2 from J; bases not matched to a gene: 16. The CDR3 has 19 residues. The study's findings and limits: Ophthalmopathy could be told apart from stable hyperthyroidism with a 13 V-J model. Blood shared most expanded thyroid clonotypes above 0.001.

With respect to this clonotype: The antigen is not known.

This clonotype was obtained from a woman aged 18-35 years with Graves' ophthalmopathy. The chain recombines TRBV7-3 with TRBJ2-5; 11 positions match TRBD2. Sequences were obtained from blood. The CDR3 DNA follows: TGTGCCAGCAGCCCCCTCGGGGGTGGACTAGCGGGCACTCAAGAGACCCAGTACTTC. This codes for CASSPLGGGLAGTQETQYF. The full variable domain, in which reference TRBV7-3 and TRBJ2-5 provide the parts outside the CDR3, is GAGVSQTPSNKVTEKGKYVELRCDPISGHTALYWYRQSLGQGPEFLIYFQGTGAADDSGLPNDRFFAVRPEGSVSTLKIQRTERGDSAVYLCASSPLGGGLAGTQETQYFGPGTRLLVL.